The present TCR beta chain was sequenced within a study of blood T cell repertoires in COVID-19. Source study methods: Quantification of nucleated cells was approximated via reference gene primer amplification. The method was immunoSEQ multiplex PCR; TCRdb's version includes in-frame clones alone and lacks a portion of them. That table furnishes V, J and clone size, whereas the DNA furnished D and trimming. The sample holds 120,000 or so clones, about 88% seen once. Germline lookup yields CDR1 KGHSH and CDR2 LQKENI. The trim removed 3 bases at V and 6 bases at J, leaving 8 bases unmatched. CDR3 size: 16 residues.

This chain joins TRBV18 and TRBJ2-2; 9 bases line up with TRBD2. The receptor was derived from a man aged 45 to 65 with active COVID-19. Material for sequencing was peripheral blood. In DNA, the CDR3 is TGTGCCAGCTCACCCGCTAGCGGGAAGGGATCCGGGGAGCTGTTTTTT. Its protein is CASSPASGKGSGELFF. Supplemented by reference TRBV18 and TRBJ2-2, the full variable domain reads NAGVMQNPRHLVRRRGQEARLRCSPMKGHSHVYWYRQLPEEGLKFMVYLQKENIIDESGMPKERFSAEFPKEGPSILRIQQVVRGDSAAYFCASSPASGKGSGELFFGEGSRLTVL.